This note documents a single T cell receptor beta chain sequence. This sample is part of a study of blood T cell repertoires in COVID-19. Whole-study context: Spain, Italy and the United States supplied samples that represented acute and convalescent COVID-19. PBMCs, B-cell-depleted T cells, or T cells were the source of the cDNA or gDNA that made up the material.

How the authors handled the data: Estimates of nucleated cell counts were drawn from the amplification of reference gene primers. This table comes from immunoSEQ multiplex PCR, and its TCRdb copy is limited to in-frame clones, with some not included. V and J calls and clone size are as listed in that table; D and trimming were resolved from the DNA. Of fewer than 250,000 clones in the sample, around 88% were seen once. The CDR3 runs to 16 residues. The germline CDR1 and CDR2 sequences are MNHNS and SASEGT. V gave up 3 bases and J gave up 11 bases, with 25 bases separating them. Sequencing used peripheral blood. This TCR was recovered from a man aged 50-59 years with active or convalescent COVID-19. The chain recombines TRBV6-1 with TRBJ1-1; D remains unclear. As DNA, the CDR3 is TGTGCCAGCAGTGACCTACAGTATGGCCTATCGGGAGAGGCTTTCTTT. Its protein is CASSDLQYGLSGEAFF.